Below, 21 T cell receptor beta chains from the same sample are listed, as sequenced in a study of CD8+ T cells in alopecia areata. Treatment noted: oral pan-JAK inhibitor, 5-10 mg twice daily. Extraction of RNA preceded its reverse transcription into cDNA, which served as the sequencing template. Generated by immunoSEQ multiplex PCR, the TCRdb table keeps only in-frame clones and is missing some. The data contain hundreds of thousands of clones, over 60% of them singletons. The sequenced sample was CD4+ T cells sorted from blood, obtained around week 44, from a patient treated with tofacitinib. All receptors come from a human donor with alopecia areata.

The rearrangement uses TRBV6-5 and TRBJ1-2, with 9 bases fitting TRBD1. Germline CDR1 is MNHEY and CDR2 is SVGAGI. The CDR3 is 16 residues long. V shed 1 base and J 7 bases; nucleotides not matched to a gene: 10. The CDR3 nucleotides are TGTGCCAGCAGTTACTTAGGACAGGGGAAAGGTCGTGGCTACACCTTC. This sequence encodes CASSYLGQGKGRGYTF.

This clone was counted a few times. V and J are TRBV5-8 and TRBJ2-1; 8 nucleotides match TRBD2. Germline V gene data show CDR1 as SGHTS and CDR2 as YDEGEE. This CDR3 spans 15 amino acids. V lost 2 bases and J lost 6; bases outside the gene matches: 7. CDR3 nucleotides: TGTGCCAGCAGCTTAAGGAGCGGGGGAGGCAATGAGCAGTTCTTC. Translated: CASSLRSGGGNEQFF.

This clone has a handful of counts. The V gene is TRBV5-1, the J gene TRBJ1-5, with D uncertain. The CDR3 length is 15 residues. CDR1 and CDR2 from the germline V gene are SGHRS and YFSETQ. The V gene lost 4 bases and the J gene lost 0 bases, with 11 bases spanning the gap. The CDR3 coding sequence is TGCGCCAGCAGCCCGACCGGGATTAGCAATCAGCCCCAGCATTTT. Protein sequence: CASSPTGISNQPQHF.

J is TRBJ1-2 and V is TRBV29-1; TRBD1 matches at 9 bases. Trimming cost V 7 bases and J 8 bases; bases outside gene matches: 5. CDR1 and CDR2 from the germline V gene are SQVTM and ANQGSEA. The CDR3 has 11 residues. The CDR3 is CSAGTGRGYTF. Here the CDR3 DNA reads TGCAGCGCCGGGACAGGGAGGGGCTACACCTTC. Using reference TRBV29-1 and TRBJ1-2 for the parts outside the CDR3, the full variable domain is SAVISQKPSRDICQRGTSLTIQCQVDSQVTMMFWYRQQPGQSLTLIATANQGSEATYESGFVIDKFPISRPNLTFSTLTVSNMSPEDSSIYLCSAGTGRGYTFGSGTRLTVV.

J is TRBJ1-6 and V is TRBV2; 11 bases match TRBD1. Germline CDR1 and CDR2: SNHLY and FYNNEI. The V and J ends lost 8 bases and 8 bases, in that order; junction bases with no gene match: 2. The CDR3 consists of 13 residues. In DNA, the CDR3 is TGTGCCAGCGGGGGACAGGGGGATTCACCCCTCCACTTT. Its translation: CASGGQGDSPLHF.

The V and J genes are TRBV29-1 and TRBJ1-1; D perhaps matches TRBD1 (5 bases). CDR3 length equals 13 residues. V dropped 4 bases and J dropped 3 bases, with 12 bases sitting between them. Germline assignment: CDR1 SQVTM and CDR2 ANQGSEA. CDR3 sequence: CSVVEGLYTEAFF. CDR3 coding DNA: TGCAGCGTTGTGGAGGGGCTCTACACTGAAGCTTTCTTT.

This chain connects TRBV29-1 to TRBJ1-2; D gene ambiguous. Trimming took 4 bases from V and 6 from J, leaving 12 bases between them. CDR3 length equals 12 residues. Germline V gene lookup returns CDR1 SQVTM and CDR2 ANQGSEA. This CDR3 is CSVGTLRHGYTF. CDR3 bases: TGCAGCGTTGGGACTTTGAGGCATGGCTACACCTTC. The whole variable domain, remainder taken from reference TRBV29-1 and TRBJ1-2, is SAVISQKPSRDICQRGTSLTIQCQVDSQVTMMFWYRQQPGQSLTLIATANQGSEATYESGFVIDKFPISRPNLTFSTLTVSNMSPEDSSIYLCSVGTLRHGYTFGSGTRLTVV.

This clone occurred a few times. The rearrangement uses TRBV5-1 and TRBJ2-7, with 8 bases lining up with TRBD1. J gave up 2 bases and V 3 bases, and 4 bases lay outside the gene matches. The CDR3 runs 14 residues. Looked up from germline, CDR1 is SGHRS and CDR2 is YFSETQ. CDR3 in DNA: TGCGCCAGCAGCTACTCACAGGGGGCCTACGAGCAGTACTTC. Translation: CASSYSQGAYEQYF.

V gene TRBV19 combines with J gene TRBJ2-7, with D hard to call. V dropped 8 bases and J dropped 0 bases, with 11 bases sitting between them. The length of the CDR3 is 13 residues. CDR1 LNHDA and CDR2 SQIVND come from the germline V gene (reference sequence). The CDR3 here is CASSGPPSYEQYF. In DNA form, the CDR3 reads TGTGCCAGTTCCGGTCCCCCCTCCTACGAGCAGTACTTC.

This clone was picked up a small number of times. This chain connects TRBV2 to TRBJ2-5, with 9 nucleotides matching TRBD2. Germline V gene lookup returns CDR1 SNHLY and CDR2 FYNNEI. Losses at the gene ends were 1 base for V and 4 bases for J; bases not matched to a gene: 4. The CDR3 totals 15 residues. CDR3 region: CASSEGGGAGETQYF. Written as DNA, the CDR3 is TGTGCCAGCAGTGAAGGCGGGGGGGCAGGAGAGACCCAGTACTTC.

There are a few counts of this clone. The chain links TRBV7-2 to TRBJ1-5; 7 bases map to TRBD1. Germline V gene sequence: CDR1 SGHTA, CDR2 FQGNSA. The CDR3 is 13 amino acids. The junction had 4 bases not matched to a gene; V was cut back by 5 bases and J by 6 bases. In DNA, the CDR3 is TGTGCCAGCAGCCCAGACAGGGTTCAGCCCCAGCATTTT. Translation: CASSPDRVQPQHF.

This clone was observed many times. This rearrangement joins TRBV10-3 to TRBJ2-7, with 7 bases fitting TRBD2. CDR1 ENHRY and CDR2 SYGVKD come from the germline V gene. The CDR3 is 12 residues long. Trimming cost V 0 bases and J 11 bases; bases outside gene matches: 4. The CDR3 loop reads CAISESGGVEYF. The DNA of the CDR3 is TGTGCCATCAGTGAGTCGGGAGGGGTCGAGTACTTC.

CDR3 residues: CASSLGTGNNEQFF. The CDR3 region has the DNA TGCGCCAGCAGCTTGGGGACAGGGAACAATGAGCAGTTCTTC. The J gene is TRBJ2-1, the V gene TRBV5-1, with TRBD1 matching 8 bases. The CDR3 length is 14 residues. Trimming at V came to 0 bases and at J to 5 bases, leaving 1 base not matched to a gene. Germline assignment: CDR1 SGHRS and CDR2 YFSETQ.

V usage is TRBV11-2 and J usage is TRBJ2-1; D may be TRBD2 (5 bases). Germline V CDR1 and CDR2: SGHAT, FQNNGV. V lost 1 base to trimming and J lost 12 bases, with 13 bases between them. The CDR3 covers 13 residues. The CDR3 sequence: CASSLAQRVVQFF. CDR3 coding DNA: TGTGCCAGCAGCTTAGCACAGAGGGTTGTGCAGTTCTTC. Variable domain in full (rest from reference TRBV11-2 and TRBJ2-1): EAGVAQSPRYKIIEKRQSVAFWCNPISGHATLYWYQQILGQGPKLLIQFQNNGVVDDSQLPKDRFSAERLKGVDSTLKIQPAKLEDSAVYLCASSLAQRVVQFFGPGTRLTVL.

This clone showed up just a few times. Other DNA sequences in this sample translate to the same CDR3. The chain links TRBV7-2 to TRBJ2-3; 7 nucleotides line up with TRBD1. Germline V CDR1 and CDR2: SGHTA, FQGNSA. After removal of 1 base from V and 4 bases from J, the junction contained 5 bases not matched to a gene. The CDR3 is made up of 15 amino acids. The CDR3 nucleotides are TGTGCCAGCAGCTTAGTAGGGGGCCCACCAGATACGCAGTATTTT. Its protein product is CASSLVGGPPDTQYF.

This clone occurred a few times. The same CDR3 arises from other DNA sequences in this sample as well. The rearrangement uses TRBV7-3 and TRBJ2-6; D may be TRBD1 or TRBD2 (5 bases each). Trimming took off 3 bases at V and 4 bases at J, with 10 bases between the two ends. The germline CDR1 and CDR2 sequences are SGHTA and FQGTGA. This CDR3 region has 15 residues. The CDR3 loop reads CASSFQGAGANVLTF. In nucleotides, the CDR3 is TGTGCCAGCAGCTTCCAGGGAGCCGGGGCCAACGTCCTGACTTTC. The full variable domain, rest sourced from reference TRBV7-3 and TRBJ2-6, is GAGVSQTPSNKVTEKGKYVELRCDPISGHTALYWYRQSLGQGPEFLIYFQGTGAADDSGLPNDRFFAVRPEGSVSTLKIQRTERGDSAVYLCASSFQGAGANVLTFGAGSRLTVL.

This rearrangement joins TRBV9 to TRBJ1-1; unclear D gene. Germline V gene data show CDR1 as SGDLS and CDR2 as YYNGEE. V was cut by 3 bases and J by 0 bases, with 15 bases left in between. The CDR3 sequence is 16 residues long. The CDR3 spells CASSAQSYGVNTEAFF. Here the CDR3 DNA reads TGTGCCAGCAGCGCCCAAAGTTATGGAGTGAACACTGAAGCTTTCTTT.

The genes are TRBV5-1 and TRBJ2-1, with D unclear. Per germline, CDR1 SGHRS and CDR2 YFSETQ. The germline V and J ends were trimmed by 1 base and 2 bases, with 7 bases remaining between them. CDR3 length: 14 residues. CDR3 residues: CASSLNMAYNEQFF. In DNA form, the CDR3 reads TGCGCCAGCAGCTTGAACATGGCCTACAATGAGCAGTTCTTC. Combining the CDR3 with reference TRBV5-1 and TRBJ2-1 gives the whole variable domain KAGVTQTPRYLIKTRGQQVTLSCSPISGHRSVSWYQQTPGQGLQFLFEYFSETQRNKGNFPGRFSGRQFSNSRSEMNVSTLELGDSALYLCASSLNMAYNEQFFGPGTRLTVL.

The V and J genes are TRBV5-1 and TRBJ2-1; no reliable D call. The germline V and J ends were trimmed by 6 bases and 5 bases, with 12 bases remaining between them. CDR1 SGHRS and CDR2 YFSETQ come from the germline V gene. CDR3 length: 13 amino acids. CDR3 sequence: CASTQPGDNEQFF. CDR3 nucleotide sequence: TGCGCCAGCACACAACCTGGCGACAATGAGCAGTTCTTC.

The V call is TRBV29-1, the J call TRBJ1-1, with 7 bases aligning to TRBD1. Germline CDR1 and CDR2: SQVTM and ANQGSEA. The junction had 6 bases not matched to a gene; V was cut back by 6 bases and J by 5 bases. CDR3 length equals 12 residues. The CDR3 sequence is CSVSTGLTEAFF. In DNA form, the CDR3 reads TGCAGCGTATCGACAGGGCTGACTGAAGCTTTCTTT.

The chain couples TRBV5-6 to TRBJ2-7; TRBD1 matches 7 bases. Trimming at V came to 4 bases and at J to 9 bases, leaving 10 bases not matched to a gene. This CDR3 comprises 13 residues. In germline, CDR1 is SGHDT, CDR2 YYEEEE. In DNA, the CDR3 is TGTGCCAGCAGCCTCGGACAGGCGGATAGGCAGTACTTC. It specifies CASSLGQADRQYF.